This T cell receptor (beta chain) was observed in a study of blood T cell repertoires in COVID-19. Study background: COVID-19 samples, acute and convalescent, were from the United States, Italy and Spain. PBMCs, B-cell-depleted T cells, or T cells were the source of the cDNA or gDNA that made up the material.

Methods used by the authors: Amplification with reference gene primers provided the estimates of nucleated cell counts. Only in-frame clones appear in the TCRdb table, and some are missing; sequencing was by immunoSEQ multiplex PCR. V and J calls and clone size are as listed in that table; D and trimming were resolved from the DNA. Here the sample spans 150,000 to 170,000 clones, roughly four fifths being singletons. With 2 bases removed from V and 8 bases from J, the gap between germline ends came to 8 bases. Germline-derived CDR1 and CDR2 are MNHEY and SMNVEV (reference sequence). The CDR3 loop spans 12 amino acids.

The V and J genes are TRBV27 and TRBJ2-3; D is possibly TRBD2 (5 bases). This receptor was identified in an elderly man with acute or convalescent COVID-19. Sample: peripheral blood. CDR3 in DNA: TGTGCCAGCAGTTTACCCGCGGGTACGCAGTATTTT. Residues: CASSLPAGTQYF.